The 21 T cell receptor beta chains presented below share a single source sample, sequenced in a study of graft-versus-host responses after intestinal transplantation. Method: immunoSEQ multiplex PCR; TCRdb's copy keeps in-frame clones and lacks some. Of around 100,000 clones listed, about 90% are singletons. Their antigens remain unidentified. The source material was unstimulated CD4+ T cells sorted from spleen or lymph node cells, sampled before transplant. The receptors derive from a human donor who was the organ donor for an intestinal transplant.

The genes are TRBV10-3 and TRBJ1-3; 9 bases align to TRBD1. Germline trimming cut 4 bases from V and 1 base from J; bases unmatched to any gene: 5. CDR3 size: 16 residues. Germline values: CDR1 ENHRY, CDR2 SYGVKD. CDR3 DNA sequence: TGTGCCATCAGTGGGCTTGGACAGGGGTCTGGAAACACCATATATTTT. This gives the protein CAISGLGQGSGNTIYF.

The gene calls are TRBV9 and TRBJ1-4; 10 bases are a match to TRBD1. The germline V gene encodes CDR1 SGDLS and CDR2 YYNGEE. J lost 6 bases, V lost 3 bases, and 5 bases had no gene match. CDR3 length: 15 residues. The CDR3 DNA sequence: TGTGCCAGCAGCGAGGGGACAGGGGATGATGAAAAACTGTTTTTT. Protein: CASSEGTGDDEKLFF.

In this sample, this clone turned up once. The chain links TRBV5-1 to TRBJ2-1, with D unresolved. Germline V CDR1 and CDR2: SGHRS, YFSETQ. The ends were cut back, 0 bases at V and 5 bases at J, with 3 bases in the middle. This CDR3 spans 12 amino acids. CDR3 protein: CASSLGNNEQFF. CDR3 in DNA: TGCGCCAGCAGCTTGGGGAACAATGAGCAGTTCTTC.

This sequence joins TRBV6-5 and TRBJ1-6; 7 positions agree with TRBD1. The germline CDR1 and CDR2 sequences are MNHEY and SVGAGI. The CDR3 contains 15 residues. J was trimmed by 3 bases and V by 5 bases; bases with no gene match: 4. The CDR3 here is CASSATGVYNSPLHF. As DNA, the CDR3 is TGTGCCAGCAGTGCTACAGGGGTCTATAATTCACCCCTCCACTTT.

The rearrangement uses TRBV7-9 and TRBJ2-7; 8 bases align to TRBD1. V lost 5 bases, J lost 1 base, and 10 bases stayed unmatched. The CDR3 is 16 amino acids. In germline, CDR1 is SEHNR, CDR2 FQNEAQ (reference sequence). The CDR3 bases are TGTGCCAGCAGCGTAGGTCGGGACAGGAGGTCCTACGAGCAGTACTTC. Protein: CASSVGRDRRSYEQYF.

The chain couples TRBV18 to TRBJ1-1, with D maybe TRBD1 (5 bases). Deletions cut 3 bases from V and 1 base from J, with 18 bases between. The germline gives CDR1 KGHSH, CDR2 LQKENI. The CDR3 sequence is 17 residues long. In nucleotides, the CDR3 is TGTGCCAGCTCACCTGACGTGAAAGGGCAGGGGAACACTGAAGCTTTCTTT. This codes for CASSPDVKGQGNTEAFF.

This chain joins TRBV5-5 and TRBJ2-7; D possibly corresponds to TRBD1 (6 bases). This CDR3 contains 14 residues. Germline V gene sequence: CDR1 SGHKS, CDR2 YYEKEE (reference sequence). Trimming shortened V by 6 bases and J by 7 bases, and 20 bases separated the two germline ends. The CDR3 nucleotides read TGTGCCAGCACCAGGGACAAGGGGAAAGGGGAGCAGTACTTC. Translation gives CASTRDKGKGEQYF.

In DNA form, the CDR3 reads TGTGCCAGCAGCGTAGTCGGGACAGCCTACGAGCAGTACTTC. As protein: CASSVVGTAYEQYF. The J gene is TRBJ2-7, the V gene TRBV9; 7 nucleotides match TRBD1. The germline gives CDR1 SGDLS, CDR2 YYNGEE. V lost 0 bases and J lost 2; bases outside the gene matches: 2. This CDR3 has 14 residues.

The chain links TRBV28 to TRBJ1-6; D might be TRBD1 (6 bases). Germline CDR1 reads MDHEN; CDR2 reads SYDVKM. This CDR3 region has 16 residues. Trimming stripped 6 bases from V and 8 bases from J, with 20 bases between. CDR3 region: CASSLVRGFDDSPLHF. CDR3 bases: TGTGCCAGCAGCCTCGTGAGGGGGTTCGATGATTCACCCCTCCACTTT. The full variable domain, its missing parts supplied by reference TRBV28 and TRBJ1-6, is DVKVTQSSRYLVKRTGEKVFLECVQDMDHENMFWYRQDPGLGLRLIYFSYDVKMKEKGDIPEGYSVSREKKERFSLILESASTNQTSMYLCASSLVRGFDDSPLHFGNGTRLTVT.

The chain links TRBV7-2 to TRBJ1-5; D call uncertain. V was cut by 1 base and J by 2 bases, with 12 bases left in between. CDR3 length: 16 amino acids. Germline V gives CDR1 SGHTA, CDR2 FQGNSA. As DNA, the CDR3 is TGTGCCAGCAGCTTAGGTGTGGTCCCGGGCAATCAGCCCCAGCATTTT. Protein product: CASSLGVVPGNQPQHF.

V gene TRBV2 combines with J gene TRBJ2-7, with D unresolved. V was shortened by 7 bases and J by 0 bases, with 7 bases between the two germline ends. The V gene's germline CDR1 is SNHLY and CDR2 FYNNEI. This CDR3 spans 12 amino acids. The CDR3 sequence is CASIRVSYEQYF. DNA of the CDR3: TGTGCCAGCATTCGGGTCTCCTACGAGCAGTACTTC.

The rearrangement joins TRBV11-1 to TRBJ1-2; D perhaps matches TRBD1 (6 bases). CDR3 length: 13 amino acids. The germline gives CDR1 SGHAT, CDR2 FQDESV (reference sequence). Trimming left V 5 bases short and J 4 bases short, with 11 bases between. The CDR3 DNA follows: TGTGCCAGCAGCCCGACGGACAGCTATGGCTACACCTTC. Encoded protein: CASSPTDSYGYTF.

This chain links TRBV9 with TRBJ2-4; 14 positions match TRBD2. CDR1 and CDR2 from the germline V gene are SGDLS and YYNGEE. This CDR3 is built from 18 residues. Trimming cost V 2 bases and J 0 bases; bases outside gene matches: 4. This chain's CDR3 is CASSVGTSGGLAKNIQYF. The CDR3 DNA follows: TGTGCCAGCAGCGTCGGGACTAGCGGGGGTTTAGCCAAAAACATTCAGTACTTC.

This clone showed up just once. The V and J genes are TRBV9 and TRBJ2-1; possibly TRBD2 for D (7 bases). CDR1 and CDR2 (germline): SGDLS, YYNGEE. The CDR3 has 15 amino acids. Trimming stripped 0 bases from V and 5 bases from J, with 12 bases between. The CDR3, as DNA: TGTGCCAGCAGCGTAGAGGCGGGGGCGAACAATGAGCAGTTCTTC. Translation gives CASSVEAGANNEQFF.

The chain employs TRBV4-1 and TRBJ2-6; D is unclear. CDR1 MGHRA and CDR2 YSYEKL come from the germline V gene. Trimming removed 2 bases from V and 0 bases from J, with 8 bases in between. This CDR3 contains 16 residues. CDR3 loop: CASSQTPSSGANVLTF. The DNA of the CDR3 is TGCGCCAGCAGCCAAACGCCCAGCTCTGGGGCCAACGTCCTGACTTTC.

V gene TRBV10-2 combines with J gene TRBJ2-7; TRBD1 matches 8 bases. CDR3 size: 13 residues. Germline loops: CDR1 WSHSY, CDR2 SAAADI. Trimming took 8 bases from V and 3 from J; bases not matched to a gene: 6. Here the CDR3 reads CASGWTGSYEQYF. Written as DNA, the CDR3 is TGCGCCAGCGGATGGACAGGGAGCTACGAGCAGTACTTC.

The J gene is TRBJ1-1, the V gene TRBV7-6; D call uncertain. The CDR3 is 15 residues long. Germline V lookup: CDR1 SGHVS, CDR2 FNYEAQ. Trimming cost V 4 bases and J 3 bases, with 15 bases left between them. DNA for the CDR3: TGTGCCAGCAGCTCTTCGTGGGCGGGAGACACTGAAGCTTTCTTT. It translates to CASSSSWAGDTEAFF.

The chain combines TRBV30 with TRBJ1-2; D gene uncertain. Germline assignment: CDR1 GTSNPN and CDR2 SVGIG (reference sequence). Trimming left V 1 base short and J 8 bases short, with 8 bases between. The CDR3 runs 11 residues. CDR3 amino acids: CAWSALGGYTF. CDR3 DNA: TGTGCCTGGAGTGCCCTGGGGGGCTACACCTTC.

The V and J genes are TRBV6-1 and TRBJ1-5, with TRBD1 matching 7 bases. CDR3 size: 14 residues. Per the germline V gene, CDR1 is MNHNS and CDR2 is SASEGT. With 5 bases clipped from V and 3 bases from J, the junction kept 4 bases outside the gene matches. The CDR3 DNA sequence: TGTGCCAGCAGTTCGGGACAGTACAATCAGCCCCAGCATTTT. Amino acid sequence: CASSSGQYNQPQHF.

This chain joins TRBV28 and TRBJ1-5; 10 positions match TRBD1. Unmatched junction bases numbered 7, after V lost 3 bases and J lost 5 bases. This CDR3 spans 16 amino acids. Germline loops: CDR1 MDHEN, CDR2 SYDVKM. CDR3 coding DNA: TGTGCCAGCAGTTTTTCGGGACAGGGGAGATATCAGCCCCAGCATTTT. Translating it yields CASSFSGQGRYQPQHF.

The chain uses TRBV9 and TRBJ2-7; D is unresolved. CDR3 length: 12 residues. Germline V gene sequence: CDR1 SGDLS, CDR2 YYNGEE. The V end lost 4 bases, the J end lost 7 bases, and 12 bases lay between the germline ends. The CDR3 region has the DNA TGTGCCAGCAGCCTGAACCCTGGGGAGCAGTACTTC. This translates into CASSLNPGEQYF.